The present entry profiles one T cell receptor (beta chain) with its context. The entry originates in a study of OX40 agonist ivuxolimab in advanced cancers. Study summary: Patients were dosed with the agonistic anti-OX40 (CD134) antibody ivuxolimab. Each patient was given ivuxolimab into a vein every 2 weeks, at 0.01 to 10 mg/kg. Three dose-escalation patients had partial responses: one with hepatocellular carcinoma and two with cutaneous melanoma.

Enrollment shut out patients with autoimmune disease history or systemic immunosuppression. Here immunoSEQ multiplex PCR was the method, and the copy in TCRdb shows in-frame clones only, minus some. The data hold tens of thousands of clones, with 84% observed a single time. Trimming took 2 bases from V and 5 from J, leaving 9 bases between them. The germline gives CDR1 KGHSH, CDR2 LQKENI. CDR3 length: 13 amino acids. The specimen was CD4+ or CD8+ T cells sorted from blood, collected in a trial of the OX40 agonist ivuxolimab. The rearrangement uses TRBV18 and TRBJ2-5; D is uncertain. The receptor's source is an adult with an advanced solid tumor such as melanoma, head and neck, liver or kidney cancer. This chain's CDR3 is CASSPTSLETQYF. DNA for the CDR3: TGTGCCAGCTCACCAACATCCTTGGAGACCCAGTACTTC.